These 26 T cell receptor beta chains share one sample of origin, sequenced in a study of shared clonotypes between healthy human individuals. TCRdb keeps only in-frame clones here, not all; method: immunoSEQ multiplex PCR. The table lists 700,000 or so clones, more than 70% of them singletons. The sequenced sample was memory CD4+ T cells sorted from blood. This sample's subset: CD45RA-negative fraction. The receptor set was obtained from a woman younger than 45 in good health.

The CDR3 DNA reads as TGTGCCAGCAGTACGGCCGGGCAAAAGACCCAGTACTTC. Protein: CASSTAGQKTQYF. The chain is built from TRBV6-5 and TRBJ2-5; D call uncertain. Germline CDR1 and CDR2: MNHEY and SVGAGI. The CDR3 runs to 13 residues. V lost 5 bases and J lost 6, with 13 bases in between.

The chain carries TRBV2 and TRBJ1-1; D remains unclear. The germline CDR1 and CDR2 sequences are SNHLY and FYNNEI. V lost 3 bases and J lost 3, with 8 bases in between. This CDR3 spans 13 amino acids. For the CDR3, the DNA is TGTGCCAGCAGTGAGCAGTATTACACTGAAGCTTTCTTT. Amino acids: CASSEQYYTEAFF.

J is TRBJ2-5 and V is TRBV7-2, with 8 nucleotides matching TRBD1. The CDR3 runs to 17 residues. Germline CDR1 and CDR2: SGHTA and FQGNSA. V was clipped by 3 bases and J by 5 bases; unmatched bases: 14. The DNA of the CDR3 is TGTGCCAGCAGCTTTGGGTGGAACAGGGGGGTCGGGGAGACCCAGTACTTC. This encodes CASSFGWNRGVGETQYF.

The rearrangement links TRBV9 to TRBJ2-3; 8 bases fit TRBD2. The CDR3 runs 16 residues. After removal of 0 bases from V and 2 bases from J, the junction contained 5 bases not matched to a gene. Looked up from germline, CDR1 is SGDLS and CDR2 is YYNGEE. The CDR3: CASSVGPSGYTDTQYF. The DNA of the CDR3 is TGTGCCAGCAGCGTAGGGCCTAGCGGGTACACAGATACGCAGTATTTT.

The V gene is TRBV28, the J gene TRBJ1-2; D might be TRBD1 (6 bases). This CDR3 has 15 amino acids. CDR1 is MDHEN, CDR2 SYDVKM, per germline. V lost 4 bases and J lost 6, with 18 bases in between. This CDR3 reads CASSSGGGAIDGYTF. The CDR3 coding sequence is TGTGCCAGCAGTTCCGGTGGGGGGGCGATCGATGGCTACACCTTC.

This chain connects TRBV27 to TRBJ2-1, with 7 bases matching TRBD2. Looked up from germline, CDR1 is MNHEY and CDR2 is SMNVEV (reference sequence). The CDR3 has 14 amino acids. V trimming: 6 bases; J trimming: 7 bases; junction bases outside the gene matches: 9. The CDR3 loop is CASRITGGVNEQFF. The CDR3 coding sequence is TGTGCCAGCAGAATCACGGGAGGAGTGAATGAGCAGTTCTTC.

V gene TRBV11-2 combines with J gene TRBJ1-5; D uncertain. Trimming shortened V by 3 bases and J by 7 bases, and 19 bases separated the two germline ends. The CDR3 extends over 16 amino acids. Germline CDR1 SGHAT, CDR2 FQNNGV. The CDR3, as DNA: TGTGCCAGCAGCTTTCGAATCGACAATCTGGACCAGCCCCAGCATTTT. Translation: CASSFRIDNLDQPQHF. The complete variable domain, with remaining parts taken from reference TRBV11-2 and TRBJ1-5, reads EAGVAQSPRYKIIEKRQSVAFWCNPISGHATLYWYQQILGQGPKLLIQFQNNGVVDDSQLPKDRFSAERLKGVDSTLKIQPAKLEDSAVYLCASSFRIDNLDQPQHFGDGTRLSIL.

The CDR3 region has the DNA TGTGCCAGCCGCCCCTGGACTAGCGGATACGAGCAGTACTTC. Protein: CASRPWTSGYEQYF. The chain recombines TRBV11-2 with TRBJ2-7; 10 positions match TRBD2. Germline loops: CDR1 SGHAT, CDR2 FQNNGV. The J segment lost 4 bases and the V segment lost 8 bases, leaving 8 bases of the junction unmatched. The CDR3 totals 14 residues.

The chain uses TRBV7-6 and TRBJ2-4, with 11 bases matching TRBD1. The germline CDR1 and CDR2 sequences are SGHVS and FNYEAQ. With 5 bases clipped from V and 3 bases from J, the junction kept 3 bases outside the gene matches. The CDR3 runs to 15 residues. The CDR3 DNA reads as TGTGCCAGCAGCCCGGGACAGGGGGGCAAAAACATTCAGTACTTC. Translated: CASSPGQGGKNIQYF.

This clone was recorded only once. This sequence joins TRBV5-1 and TRBJ2-1; 8 positions match TRBD2. CDR3 length: 16 amino acids. Per the germline V gene, CDR1 is SGHRS and CDR2 is YFSETQ. Unmatched junction bases numbered 8, after V lost 4 bases and J lost 2 bases. The DNA for the CDR3 is TGCGCCAGCAGCGTCTTTAGCGGGACAACCTACAATGAGCAGTTCTTC. Translation gives CASSVFSGTTYNEQFF.

The rearrangement links TRBV6-1 to TRBJ1-5, with 7 bases fitting TRBD1. V was clipped by 9 bases and J by 2 bases; unmatched bases: 10. Per the germline V gene, CDR1 is MNHNS and CDR2 is SASEGT. The CDR3 extends over 15 amino acids. The CDR3 reads CASRAGGGRNQPQHF. The DNA of the CDR3 is TGTGCCAGTAGGGCGGGAGGGGGCCGCAATCAGCCCCAGCATTTT.

The chain combines TRBV7-9 with TRBJ2-2; D uncertain. Germline V CDR1 and CDR2: SEHNR, FQNEAQ (reference sequence). The CDR3 spans 13 residues. V was clipped by 5 bases and J by 5 bases, with 9 bases between them. CDR3 sequence (DNA): TGTGCCAGCAGCCAAGCGTGGACCGGGGAGCTGTTTTTT. Translating gives CASSQAWTGELFF.

Ten or more counts support this clone. The V call is TRBV7-8, the J call TRBJ1-2; D remains ambiguous. The CDR3 is made up of 14 amino acids. V gave up 0 bases and J gave up 4 bases, with 9 bases separating them. Germline lookup yields CDR1 SGHVS and CDR2 FQNEAQ. CDR3 protein: CASSLASQPYGYTF. DNA of the CDR3: TGTGCCAGCAGCTTAGCTAGTCAGCCCTATGGCTACACCTTC.

This clone appeared a single time. The J gene is TRBJ2-2, the V gene TRBV7-9; possible D gene TRBD2, 5 bases. CDR1 and CDR2 from the germline V gene are SEHNR and FQNEAQ (reference sequence). This CDR3 is 17 amino acids long. Between the trimmed V and J ends, which lost 1 base and 7 bases, there was a span of 19 bases. The CDR3 region has the DNA TGTGCCAGCAGCTTAGACGGTATTAGGCAGGAGGTCGGGGAGCTGTTTTTT. Protein sequence: CASSLDGIRQEVGELFF.

This clone was seen a single time. An end of the junction differs from the germline gene, which may be a read error. The rearrangement uses TRBV11-2 and TRBJ2-5, with 10 bases lining up with TRBD2. The CDR3 sequence is 14 residues long. Germline lookup yields CDR1 SGHAT and CDR2 FQNNGV. CDR3 bases: TGTGCCAGCAGCTGGGCAGACGTCAGCGGGGGGGCCAACTTC. This gives the protein CASSWADVSGGANF.

This rearrangement joins TRBV9 to TRBJ1-1; 8 bases fit TRBD1. Losses at the gene ends were 4 bases for V and 0 bases for J; bases not matched to a gene: 5. There are 15 residues in the CDR3. The V gene's germline CDR1 is SGDLS and CDR2 YYNGEE. The CDR3 loop is CASSNLGQVNTEAFF. The CDR3 nucleotides read TGTGCCAGCAGCAACCTGGGACAGGTGAACACTGAAGCTTTCTTT.

V gene TRBV11-3 combines with J gene TRBJ2-1, with 9 bases that match TRBD2. CDR3 length: 18 residues. Trimming cost V 5 bases and J 1 base; bases outside gene matches: 12. Germline assignment: CDR1 SGHNT and CDR2 YENEEA. In nucleotides, the CDR3 is TGTGCCAGCAGCCCACCCCTGCGGGAGGGCCGATCCTACAATGAGCAGTTCTTC. This sequence encodes CASSPPLREGRSYNEQFF.

The chain is built from TRBV18 and TRBJ1-5, with a possible D match to TRBD1 (6 bases). The germline V and J ends were trimmed by 9 bases and 8 bases, with 17 bases remaining between them. This CDR3 is 13 amino acids long. In germline, CDR1 is KGHSH, CDR2 LQKENI. The CDR3 DNA is TGTGCCAGTAGCAACGACAGGACTAAGCCCCAGCATTTT. Its translation: CASSNDRTKPQHF.

The chain joins TRBV11-2 to TRBJ2-1, with 8 bases fitting TRBD1. This CDR3 is built from 15 residues. V trimming: 3 bases; J trimming: 2 bases; junction bases outside the gene matches: 3. CDR1 is SGHAT, CDR2 FQNNGV, per germline. This chain's CDR3 is CASSFVTGAYNEQFF. CDR3 nucleotide sequence: TGTGCCAGCAGCTTCGTGACAGGGGCCTACAATGAGCAGTTCTTC.

This clone was observed a single time. This chain uses TRBV6-5 with TRBJ1-2, with TRBD1 identical over 8 bases. V was clipped by 5 bases and J by 4 bases; unmatched bases: 3. The CDR3 extends over 13 amino acids. Germline V CDR1 and CDR2: MNHEY, SVGAGI. This chain's CDR3 is CASSRDRLYGYTF. For the CDR3, the DNA is TGTGCCAGCAGTAGGGACAGGCTCTATGGCTACACCTTC.

This clone was recorded only once. The chain employs TRBV7-2 and TRBJ2-7; 9 bases are a match to TRBD1. J lost 4 bases, V lost 2 bases, and 12 bases had no gene match. Looked up from germline, CDR1 is SGHTA and CDR2 is FQGNSA. CDR3 length equals 17 residues. The CDR3 bases are TGTGCCAGCAGCTTATCAGCCGGGACAGGGATATTATACGAGCAGTACTTC. This codes for CASSLSAGTGILYEQYF.

The genes are TRBV18 and TRBJ1-1; D may be TRBD1 (5 bases). Germline V lookup: CDR1 KGHSH, CDR2 LQKENI. CDR3 length: 14 amino acids. Trimming took 5 bases from V and 1 from J, leaving 11 bases between them. The CDR3 loop is CASSSGHANTEAFF. The CDR3 nucleotides are TGTGCCAGCTCATCAGGACATGCGAACACTGAAGCTTTCTTT. The entire variable domain, with the rest obtained from reference TRBV18 and TRBJ1-1, is as follows: NAGVMQNPRHLVRRRGQEARLRCSPMKGHSHVYWYRQLPEEGLKFMVYLQKENIIDESGMPKERFSAEFPKEGPSILRIQQVVRGDSAAYFCASSSGHANTEAFFGQGTRLTVV.

V usage is TRBV28 and J usage is TRBJ1-1; 7 bases are shared with TRBD1. This CDR3 comprises 15 residues. With 4 bases clipped from V and 1 base from J, the junction kept 6 bases outside the gene matches. The germline V gene encodes CDR1 MDHEN and CDR2 SYDVKM. Here the CDR3 reads CASSSATGWNTEAFF. The CDR3 nucleotides are TGTGCCAGCAGTTCCGCGACAGGGTGGAACACTGAAGCTTTCTTT.

This chain joins TRBV30 and TRBJ1-5; D remains unclear. Germline-derived CDR1 and CDR2 are GTSNPN and SVGIG (reference sequence). Deletions cut 8 bases from V and 0 bases from J, with 11 bases between. The length of the CDR3 is 13 residues. DNA for the CDR3: TGTGCCGCTCAGGAGTATAGCAATCAGCCCCAGCATTTT. It yields the protein CAAQEYSNQPQHF.

This clone was seen more than once but under ten times. This chain connects TRBV6-5 to TRBJ2-7, with TRBD2 matching 12 bases. Trimming at V came to 5 bases and at J to 6 bases, leaving 5 bases not matched to a gene. Germline V gene sequence: CDR1 MNHEY, CDR2 SVGAGI. The CDR3 extends over 14 amino acids. As DNA, the CDR3 is TGTGCCAGCAGTGCACTAGCGGGAGGCAGCGAGCAGTACTTC. Amino acids: CASSALAGGSEQYF.

Only a few counts were recorded for this clone. J is TRBJ2-1 and V is TRBV7-2; D is uncertain. Germline loops: CDR1 SGHTA, CDR2 FQGNSA. This CDR3 comprises 10 residues. V lost 6 bases and J 7 bases, leaving 4 bases between the germline ends. CDR3 residues: CASSQNEQFF. The DNA for the CDR3 is TGTGCCAGCAGTCAAAATGAGCAGTTCTTC.